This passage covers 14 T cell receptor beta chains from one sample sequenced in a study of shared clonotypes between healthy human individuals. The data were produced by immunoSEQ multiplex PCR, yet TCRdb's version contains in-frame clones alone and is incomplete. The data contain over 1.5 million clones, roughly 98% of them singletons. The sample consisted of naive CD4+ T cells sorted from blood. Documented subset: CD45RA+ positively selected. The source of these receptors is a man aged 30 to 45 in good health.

CDR3 DNA sequence: TGTGCCAGCAGCATACTAGCGGGAGACACCGGGGAGCTGTTTTTT. Its protein is CASSILAGDTGELFF. The chain has TRBV2 and TRBJ2-2, with 11 nucleotides matching TRBD2. The V gene's germline CDR1 is SNHLY and CDR2 FYNNEI. CDR3 length: 15 residues. Trimming at V came to 6 bases and at J to 3 bases, leaving 3 bases not matched to a gene. The full variable domain, with the rest looked up from reference TRBV2 and TRBJ2-2, is EPEVTQTPSHQVTQMGQEVILRCVPISNHLYFYWYRQILGQKVEFLVSFYNNEISEKSEIFDDQFSVERPDGSNFTLKIRSTKLEDSAMYFCASSILAGDTGELFFGEGSRLTVL.

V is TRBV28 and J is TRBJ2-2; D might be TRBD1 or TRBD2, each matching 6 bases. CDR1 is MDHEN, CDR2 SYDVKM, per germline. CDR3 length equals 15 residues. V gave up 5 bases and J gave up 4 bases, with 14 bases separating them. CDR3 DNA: TGTGCCAGCAGTCTTGGGGGGCAGGCCACCGGGGAGCTGTTTTTT. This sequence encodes CASSLGGQATGELFF.

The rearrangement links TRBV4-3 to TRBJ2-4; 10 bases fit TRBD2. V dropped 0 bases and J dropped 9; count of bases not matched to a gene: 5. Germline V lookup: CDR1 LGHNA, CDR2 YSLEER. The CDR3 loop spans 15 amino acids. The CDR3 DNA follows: TGCGCCAGCAGCCAAGAAGTCCTAGCGGGAGCCATTCAGTACTTC. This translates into CASSQEVLAGAIQYF.

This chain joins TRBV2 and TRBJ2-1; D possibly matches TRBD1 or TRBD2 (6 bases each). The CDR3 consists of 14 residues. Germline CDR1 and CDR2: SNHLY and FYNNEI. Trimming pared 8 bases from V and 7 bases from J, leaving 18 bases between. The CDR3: CASGGTTGKNEQFF. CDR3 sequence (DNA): TGTGCCAGCGGGGGGACGACAGGCAAGAATGAGCAGTTCTTC.

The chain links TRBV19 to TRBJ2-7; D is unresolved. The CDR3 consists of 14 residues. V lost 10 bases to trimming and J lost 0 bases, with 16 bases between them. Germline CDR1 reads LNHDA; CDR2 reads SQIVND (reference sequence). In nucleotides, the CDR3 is TGTGCCACCAAGTCCTCAACTCTCTCCTACGAGCAGTACTTC. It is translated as CATKSSTLSYEQYF.

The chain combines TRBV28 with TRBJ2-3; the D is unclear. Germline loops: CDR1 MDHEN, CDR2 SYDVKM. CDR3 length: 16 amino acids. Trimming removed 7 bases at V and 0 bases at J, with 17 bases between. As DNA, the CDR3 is TGTGCCAGCACTCCCTGGGCGGTTTCAAGCACAGATACGCAGTATTTT. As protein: CASTPWAVSSTDTQYF.

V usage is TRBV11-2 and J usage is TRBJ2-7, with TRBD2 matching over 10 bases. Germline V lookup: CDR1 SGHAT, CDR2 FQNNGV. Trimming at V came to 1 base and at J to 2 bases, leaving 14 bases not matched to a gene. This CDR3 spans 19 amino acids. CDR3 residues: CASSLVGSQTSGSAYEQYF. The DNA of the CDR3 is TGTGCCAGCAGCTTAGTGGGGAGCCAGACTAGCGGGTCGGCCTACGAGCAGTACTTC.

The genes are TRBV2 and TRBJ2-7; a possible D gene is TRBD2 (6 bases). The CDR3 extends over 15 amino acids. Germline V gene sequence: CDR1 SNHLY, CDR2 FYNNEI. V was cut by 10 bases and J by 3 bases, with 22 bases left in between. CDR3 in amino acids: CATTPGGSVGYEQYF. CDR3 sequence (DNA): TGTGCCACAACCCCAGGAGGGAGTGTGGGCTACGAGCAGTACTTC.

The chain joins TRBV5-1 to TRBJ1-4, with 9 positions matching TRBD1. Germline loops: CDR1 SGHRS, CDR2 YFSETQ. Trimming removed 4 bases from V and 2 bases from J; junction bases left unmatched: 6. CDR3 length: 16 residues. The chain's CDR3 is CASSPGQGPTNEKLFF. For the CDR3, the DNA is TGCGCCAGCAGCCCGGGACAGGGCCCGACTAATGAAAAACTGTTTTTT.

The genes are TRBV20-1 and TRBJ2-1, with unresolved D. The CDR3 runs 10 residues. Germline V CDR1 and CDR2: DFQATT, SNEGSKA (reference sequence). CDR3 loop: CSPPYGEQFF. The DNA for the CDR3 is TGCAGCCCTCCCTATGGTGAGCAGTTCTTC.

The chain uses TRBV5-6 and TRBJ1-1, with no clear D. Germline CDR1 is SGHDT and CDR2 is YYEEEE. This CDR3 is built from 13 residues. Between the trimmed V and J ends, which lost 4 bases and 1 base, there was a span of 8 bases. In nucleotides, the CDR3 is TGTGCCAGCAGCACAGCAGGGAACACTGAAGCTTTCTTT. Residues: CASSTAGNTEAFF.

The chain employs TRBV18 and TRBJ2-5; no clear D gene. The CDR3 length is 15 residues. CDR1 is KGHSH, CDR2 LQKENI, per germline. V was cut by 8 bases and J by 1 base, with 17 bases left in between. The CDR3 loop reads CASTTDRGVQETQYF. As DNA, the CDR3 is TGTGCCAGCACAACAGATCGCGGAGTCCAAGAGACCCAGTACTTC.

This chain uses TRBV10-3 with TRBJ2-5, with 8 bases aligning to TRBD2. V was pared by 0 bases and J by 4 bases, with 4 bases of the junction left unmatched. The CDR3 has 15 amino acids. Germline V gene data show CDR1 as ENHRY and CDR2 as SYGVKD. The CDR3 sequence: CAISESAGGGETQYF. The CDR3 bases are TGTGCCATCAGTGAGTCCGCGGGAGGTGGAGAGACCCAGTACTTC.

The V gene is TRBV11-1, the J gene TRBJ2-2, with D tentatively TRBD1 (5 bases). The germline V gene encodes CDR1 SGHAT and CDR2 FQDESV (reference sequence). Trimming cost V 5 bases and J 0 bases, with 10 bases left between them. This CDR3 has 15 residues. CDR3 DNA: TGTGCCAGCAGCACAAACAGGCCGAACACCGGGGAGCTGTTTTTT. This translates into CASSTNRPNTGELFF.